What follows are 32 T cell receptor beta chains derived from one specimen sequenced in a study of T-cell memory formation after mild COVID-19. One entry per CDR3 protein, called by TCRdb with MiXCR from the 5' RACE reads. This table has around 180,000 distinct CDR3 sequences, 16% appearing once. Material: PBMCs or a T cell subset sorted from them (not recorded which). The receptors were gathered from an adult woman who had mild COVID-19 (a few samples of this study predate the infection). Cell type and time point are not known.

In this sample, this clonotype turned up a few times. This sequence joins TRBV6-5 and TRBJ2-2; D call uncertain. Trimming left V 2 bases short and J 1 base short, with 8 bases between. The CDR3 length is 15 residues. Germline V lookup: CDR1 MNHEY, CDR2 SVGAGI. The CDR3 region has the DNA TGTGCCAGCAGTTACGCCGTTCGGAACACCGGGGAGCTGTTTTTT. Protein product: CASSYAVRNTGELFF.

V is TRBV12-3 or TRBV12-4 and J is TRBJ1-5, with D perhaps matching TRBD1 (5 bases). With 2 bases removed from V and 3 bases from J, the gap between germline ends came to 8 bases. This CDR3 comprises 14 residues. The CDR3, as DNA: TGTGCCAGCAGTTTACGACAGATCAATCAGCCCCAGCATTTT. Protein: CASSLRQINQPQHF.

The table lists this clonotype with a few counts. This sequence joins TRBV6-1 and TRBJ1-5, with TRBD1 matching 7 bases. Germline V lookup: CDR1 MNHNS, CDR2 SASEGT. The CDR3 loop spans 13 amino acids. Trimming cost V 11 bases and J 3 bases; bases outside gene matches: 7. This CDR3 is CAGATGFNQPQHF. CDR3 DNA: TGTGCCGGGGCGACAGGGTTCAATCAGCCCCAGCATTTT.

The CDR3: CASTRGRGLVGEQFF. CDR3 nucleotides: TGTGCCAGCACCCGGGGGAGGGGGCTTGTAGGTGAGCAGTTCTTC. The genes are TRBV12-3 or TRBV12-4 and TRBJ2-1; D is tentatively TRBD1 or TRBD2 (7 bases each). CDR3 length: 15 residues. Trimming left V 7 bases short and J 9 bases short, with 22 bases between.

J is TRBJ2-4 and V is TRBV20-1; 7 bases match TRBD2. The CDR3 contains 15 residues. From germline, CDR1 is DFQATT and CDR2 SNEGSKA (reference sequence). V lost 6 bases, J lost 2 bases, and 10 bases stayed unmatched. The CDR3 here is CSARWGGSTKNIQYF. CDR3 in DNA: TGCAGTGCCAGATGGGGGGGGTCGACCAAAAACATTCAGTACTTC.

The chain links TRBV9 to TRBJ2-2, with 8 bases fitting TRBD1. This CDR3 region has 15 residues. The germline V gene encodes CDR1 SGDLS and CDR2 YYNGEE. Trimming took 2 bases from V and 4 from J; bases not matched to a gene: 4. The CDR3 protein is CASSVTGDPTGELFF. The CDR3 DNA reads TGTGCCAGCAGCGTGACAGGGGACCCCACCGGGGAGCTGTTTTTT.

The chain employs TRBV7-2 and TRBJ2-4; D is undetermined. Germline V gene lookup returns CDR1 SGHTA and CDR2 FQGNSA. CDR3 length: 14 residues. The V gene lost 2 bases and the J gene lost 0 bases, with 5 bases spanning the gap. The CDR3 sequence is CASSLNLAKNIQYF. In nucleotides, the CDR3 is TGTGCCAGCAGCTTAAATCTAGCCAAAAACATTCAGTACTTC.

The chain is built from TRBV4-1 and TRBJ1-6, with D possibly TRBD1 on 5 matching bases. CDR3 length equals 16 residues. From germline, CDR1 is MGHRA and CDR2 YSYEKL. With 1 base removed from V and 7 bases from J, the gap between germline ends came to 14 bases. The CDR3 region has the DNA TGCGCCAGCAGCCAAGGGGTGGGGGGACGCAATTCACCCCTCCACTTT. Protein sequence: CASSQGVGGRNSPLHF.

This clonotype has ten or more counts. The chain has TRBV7-9 and TRBJ2-3; D is unresolved. CDR3 length: 16 amino acids. V was pared by 5 bases and J by 1 base, with 16 bases between. CDR1 SEHNR and CDR2 FQNEAQ come from the germline V gene (reference sequence). The DNA for the CDR3 is TGTGCCAGCAGCCCGAGACCTGCAGGAGGCACAGATACGCAGTATTTT. Translation: CASSPRPAGGTDTQYF.

This clonotype was recorded many times. The rearrangement links TRBV19 to TRBJ2-1; 11 nucleotides line up with TRBD2. Germline trimming cut 4 bases from V and 6 bases from J; bases unmatched to any gene: 11. CDR1 is LNHDA, CDR2 SQIVND, per germline (reference sequence). This CDR3 is built from 17 residues. Here the CDR3 DNA reads TGTGCCAGTAGTAGCCCGCCGGGACTAGCGGCCCCCAATGAGCAGTTCTTC. Residues: CASSSPPGLAAPNEQFF.

This clonotype was recorded at least ten times. The chain combines TRBV3-1 with TRBJ2-1; D call uncertain. Germline loops: CDR1 LGHDT, CDR2 YNNKEL (reference sequence). The CDR3 totals 14 residues. Deletions cut 1 base from V and 6 bases from J, with 10 bases between. The CDR3 sequence is CASSQGASANEQFF. CDR3 DNA sequence: TGTGCCAGCAGCCAAGGAGCAAGCGCCAATGAGCAGTTCTTC.

The chain links TRBV5-1 to TRBJ1-2; 7 nucleotides agree with TRBD1. The CDR3 is made up of 13 amino acids. Trimming at V came to 2 bases and at J to 8 bases, leaving 6 bases not matched to a gene. Germline V gene sequence: CDR1 SGHRS, CDR2 YFSETQ. CDR3 DNA sequence: TGCGCCAGCAGCTTCGAGGGGGCGAGGGGCTACACCTTC. Its translation is CASSFEGARGYTF.

This clonotype has only a few counts. The chain joins TRBV27 to TRBJ2-5, with a tentative D call TRBD1 (5 bases). CDR3 length equals 14 residues. Trimming stripped 6 bases from V and 4 bases from J, with 15 bases between. Germline-derived CDR1 and CDR2 are MNHEY and SMNVEV (reference sequence). CDR3 amino acids: CASRRESRGETQYF. The CDR3 nucleotides read TGTGCCAGCAGGCGAGAGAGTAGGGGAGAGACCCAGTACTTC.

There are a few counts of this clonotype. V gene TRBV9 combines with J gene TRBJ2-3, with TRBD2 matching over 8 bases. The CDR3 consists of 15 residues. V lost 1 base to trimming and J lost 5 bases; unmatched junction nucleotides: 6. Germline values: CDR1 SGDLS, CDR2 YYNGEE. CDR3 nucleotide sequence: TGTGCCAGCAGCGTATCGGGGGGGCCAGGAGATACGCAGTATTTT. As protein: CASSVSGGPGDTQYF.

The chain uses TRBV5-6 and TRBJ2-5; D possibly corresponds to TRBD2 (5 bases). Trimming shortened V by 2 bases and J by 5 bases, and 10 bases separated the two germline ends. This CDR3 comprises 13 residues. CDR1 is SGHDT, CDR2 YYEEEE, per germline. The CDR3 spells CASSLKGGETQYF. DNA of the CDR3: TGTGCCAGCAGCTTAAAGGGCGGGGAGACCCAGTACTTC.

CDR3 in DNA: TGCAGCGTTGGAGGGGGGAGTGAGACCCAGTACTTC. It is translated as CSVGGGSETQYF. The chain combines TRBV29-1 with TRBJ2-5, with D perhaps matching TRBD1 or TRBD2 (6 bases each). The CDR3 length is 12 residues. Trimming left V 4 bases short and J 5 bases short, with 11 bases between. Germline CDR1 reads SQVTM; CDR2 reads ANQGSEA. The variable domain in full, completed from reference TRBV29-1 and TRBJ2-5, reads SAVISQKPSRDICQRGTSLTIQCQVDSQVTMMFWYRQQPGQSLTLIATANQGSEATYESGFVIDKFPISRPNLTFSTLTVSNMSPEDSSIYLCSVGGGSETQYFGPGTRLLVL.

The chain carries TRBV4-1 and TRBJ2-1, with D tentatively TRBD1 or TRBD2 (6 bases each). Germline CDR1 is MGHRA and CDR2 is YSYEKL. The CDR3 is 18 amino acids. V shed 0 bases and J shed 2 bases, with 17 bases lying between them. The CDR3 region is CASSQEGFNGGPYNEQFF. The CDR3 DNA follows: TGCGCCAGCAGCCAAGAGGGGTTTAACGGGGGCCCCTACAATGAGCAGTTCTTC.

This clonotype was observed at least ten times. The genes are TRBV20-1 and TRBJ2-3; 15 bases agree with TRBD2. Per germline, CDR1 DFQATT and CDR2 SNEGSKA (reference sequence). The CDR3 covers 15 residues. Germline trimming cut 1 base from V and 6 bases from J; bases unmatched to any gene: 2. The CDR3 DNA sequence: TGCAGTGCTAGAGGGACTAGCGGGAGGGCCGATACGCAGTATTTT. Encoded protein: CSARGTSGRADTQYF.

J is TRBJ2-1 and V is TRBV24-1, with 8 bases matching TRBD2. The CDR3 extends over 12 amino acids. From germline, CDR1 is KGHDR and CDR2 SFDVKD. V lost 7 bases to trimming and J lost 9 bases; unmatched junction nucleotides: 4. The CDR3 coding sequence is TGTGCCACCAGCGGGGGGGGTAGTGAGCAGTTCTTC. This gives the protein CATSGGGSEQFF.

The CDR3 is CASELNTEAFF. The CDR3 bases are TGTGCCAGCGAGCTGAACACTGAAGCTTTCTTT. This rearrangement joins TRBV4-2 to TRBJ1-1; D not certain. The V gene's germline CDR1 is LGHNA and CDR2 YNFKEQ. CDR3 length: 11 amino acids. Trimming stripped 8 bases from V and 0 bases from J, with 4 bases between.

The chain is built from TRBV7-2 and TRBJ2-1, with 10 bases identical to TRBD2. From germline, CDR1 is SGHTA and CDR2 FQGNSA. This CDR3 spans 16 amino acids. The ends lost 1 base at V and 7 bases at J; junction bases unmatched: 7. The CDR3 protein is CASSLVRASGRNEQFF. In DNA, the CDR3 is TGTGCCAGCAGCTTAGTAAGGGCTAGCGGGAGAAATGAGCAGTTCTTC.

This clonotype was observed a handful of times. The rearrangement uses TRBV19 and TRBJ1-1; no clear D. Germline V CDR1 and CDR2: LNHDA, SQIVND (reference sequence). The V end lost 10 bases, the J end lost 0 bases, and 12 bases lay between the germline ends. The CDR3 consists of 13 residues. The CDR3 protein is CATKRLMNTEAFF. The CDR3 DNA is TGTGCCACTAAAAGATTAATGAACACTGAAGCTTTCTTT.

This chain uses TRBV6-1 with TRBJ2-7; possibly TRBD1 or TRBD2 for D (6 bases each). The CDR3 is 16 amino acids. The V gene lost 5 bases and the J gene lost 0 bases, with 17 bases spanning the gap. Looked up from germline, CDR1 is MNHNS and CDR2 is SASEGT. The CDR3 loop reads CASSPRGGRSSYEQYF. As DNA, the CDR3 is TGTGCCAGCAGTCCCCGAGGGGGGCGTAGCTCCTACGAGCAGTACTTC.

The V gene is TRBV3-1, the J gene TRBJ2-1; D remains unclear. V shed 4 bases and J shed 4 bases, with 8 bases lying between them. Per the germline V gene, CDR1 is LGHDT and CDR2 is YNNKEL (reference sequence). This CDR3 has 13 residues. Written as DNA, the CDR3 is TGTGCCAGCAGCCGGGAAGGGTACAATGAGCAGTTCTTC. This encodes CASSREGYNEQFF.

In its sample, this clonotype was seen a few times. The chain joins TRBV6-6 to TRBJ2-3; D assignment may be TRBD1 or TRBD2 (6 bases each). CDR3 size: 16 residues. V shed 0 bases and J shed 1 base, with 11 bases lying between them. Looked up from germline, CDR1 is MNHNY and CDR2 is SVGAGI (reference sequence). CDR3 amino acids: CASSYSGGAGTDTQYF. The CDR3 DNA reads as TGTGCCAGCAGTTACTCCGGGGGCGCGGGCACAGATACGCAGTATTTT.

The chain employs TRBV5-1 and TRBJ1-2; TRBD1 agrees at 9 bases. This CDR3 has 15 amino acids. Germline V gene data show CDR1 as SGHRS and CDR2 as YFSETQ. Germline trimming cut 0 bases from V and 4 bases from J; bases unmatched to any gene: 4. CDR3 bases: TGCGCCAGCAGCTTGGTGGGACAGGGCTCCTATGGCTACACCTTC. Translated, it gives CASSLVGQGSYGYTF.

This clonotype was detected only a few times. The chain combines TRBV7-9 with TRBJ1-2; D perhaps matches TRBD1 (5 bases). V lost 6 bases and J lost 4, with 18 bases in between. Germline-derived CDR1 and CDR2 are SEHNR and FQNEAQ (reference sequence). The CDR3 has 15 amino acids. This chain's CDR3 is CASSPPMGGTYGYTF. The CDR3 region has the DNA TGTGCCAGCAGTCCCCCCATGGGGGGTACCTATGGCTACACCTTC.

This clonotype has only a few counts. This rearrangement joins TRBV5-1 to TRBJ2-7; D may be TRBD1 (6 bases). The CDR3 totals 20 residues. Trimming took 0 bases from V and 0 from J, leaving 25 bases between them. CDR1 and CDR2 (germline): SGHRS, YFSETQ. This chain's CDR3 is CASSLVGLDPRGISSYEQYF. CDR3 DNA: TGCGCCAGCAGCTTGGTCGGCCTCGATCCCAGGGGAATCAGCTCCTACGAGCAGTACTTC.

V usage is TRBV6-1 and J usage is TRBJ1-1; TRBD1 might be the D (6 bases). The germline V gene encodes CDR1 MNHNS and CDR2 SASEGT. The CDR3 has 12 residues. Trimming took off 5 bases at V and 7 bases at J, with 11 bases between the two ends. The CDR3 loop is CASSRGQLEAFF. As DNA, the CDR3 is TGTGCCAGCAGTCGTGGACAGCTTGAAGCTTTCTTT.

The V call is TRBV7-2, the J call TRBJ2-5, with D unclear. The CDR3 loop spans 14 amino acids. The germline gives CDR1 SGHTA, CDR2 FQGNSA. V shed 5 bases and J shed 0 bases, with 10 bases lying between them. For the CDR3, the DNA is TGTGCCAGCAGCCCAGAGATGTACCAAGAGACCCAGTACTTC. This gives the protein CASSPEMYQETQYF.

This clonotype was picked up many times. The chain combines TRBV20-1 with TRBJ2-2; 8 positions agree with TRBD1. Germline lookup yields CDR1 DFQATT and CDR2 SNEGSKA (reference sequence). Losses at the gene ends were 3 bases for V and 6 bases for J; bases not matched to a gene: 6. The CDR3 has 14 amino acids. CDR3 sequence: CSASKAGGAGELFF. In DNA, the CDR3 is TGCAGTGCTAGCAAGGCAGGGGGCGCCGGGGAGCTGTTTTTT.

This clonotype has more than one count but fewer than ten. The chain joins TRBV28 to TRBJ2-1, with unresolved D. The germline V and J ends were trimmed by 6 bases and 8 bases, with 17 bases remaining between them. Looked up from germline, CDR1 is MDHEN and CDR2 is SYDVKM. CDR3 length: 14 residues. This CDR3 reads CASSPALASHEQFF. CDR3 in DNA: TGTGCCAGCAGCCCCGCCCTGGCGTCTCATGAGCAGTTCTTC.